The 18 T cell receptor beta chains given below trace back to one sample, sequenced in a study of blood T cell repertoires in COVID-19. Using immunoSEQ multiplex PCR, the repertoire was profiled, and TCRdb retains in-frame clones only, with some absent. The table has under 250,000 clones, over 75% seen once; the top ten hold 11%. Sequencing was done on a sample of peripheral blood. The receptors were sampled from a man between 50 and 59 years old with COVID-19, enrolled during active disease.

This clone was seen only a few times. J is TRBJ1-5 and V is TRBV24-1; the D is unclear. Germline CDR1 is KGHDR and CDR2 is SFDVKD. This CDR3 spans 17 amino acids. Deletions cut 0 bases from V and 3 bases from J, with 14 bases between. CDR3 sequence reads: CATSDLRGQEYNQPQHF. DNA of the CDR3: TGTGCCACCAGTGATTTGAGAGGCCAAGAATACAATCAGCCCCAGCATTTT.

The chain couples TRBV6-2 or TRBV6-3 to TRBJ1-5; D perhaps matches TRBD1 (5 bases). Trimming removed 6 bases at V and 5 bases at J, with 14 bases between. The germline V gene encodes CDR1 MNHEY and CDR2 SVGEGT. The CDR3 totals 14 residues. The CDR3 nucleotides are TGTGCCAGCAGCCCTCGGGGGAGGCATCAGCCCCAGCATTTT. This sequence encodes CASSPRGRHQPQHF.

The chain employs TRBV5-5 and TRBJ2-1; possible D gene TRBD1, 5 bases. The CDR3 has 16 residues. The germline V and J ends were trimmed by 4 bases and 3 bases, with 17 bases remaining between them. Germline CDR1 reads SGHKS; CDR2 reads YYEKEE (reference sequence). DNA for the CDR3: TGTGCCAGCAGCCTAATCAGAGACAGTCTCTACAATGAGCAGTTCTTC. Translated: CASSLIRDSLYNEQFF.

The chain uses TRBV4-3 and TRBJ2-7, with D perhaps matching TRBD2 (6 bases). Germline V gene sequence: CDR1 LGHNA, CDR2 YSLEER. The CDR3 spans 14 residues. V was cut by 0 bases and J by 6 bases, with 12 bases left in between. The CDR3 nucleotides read TGCGCCAGCAGCCAAGATATGGGGGGAGGCGAGCAGTACTTC. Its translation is CASSQDMGGGEQYF.

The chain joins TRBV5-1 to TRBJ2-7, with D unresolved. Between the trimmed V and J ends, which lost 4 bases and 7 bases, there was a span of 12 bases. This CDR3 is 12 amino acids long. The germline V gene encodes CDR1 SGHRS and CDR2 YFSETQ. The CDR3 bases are TGCGCCAGCAGCCCTCCGGGTTGGGAGCAGTACTTC. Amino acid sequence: CASSPPGWEQYF.

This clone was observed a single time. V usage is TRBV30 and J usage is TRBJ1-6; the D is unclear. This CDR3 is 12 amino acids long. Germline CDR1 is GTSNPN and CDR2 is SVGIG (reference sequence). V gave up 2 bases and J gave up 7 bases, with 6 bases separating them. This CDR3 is CAWSTGNSPLHF. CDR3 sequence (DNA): TGTGCCTGGAGTACGGGGAATTCACCCCTCCACTTT.

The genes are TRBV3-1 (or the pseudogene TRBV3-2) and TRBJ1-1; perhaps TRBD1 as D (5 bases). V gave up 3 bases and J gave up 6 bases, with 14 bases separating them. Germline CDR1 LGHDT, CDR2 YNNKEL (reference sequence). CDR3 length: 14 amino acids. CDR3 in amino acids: CASSQSGGEAEAFF. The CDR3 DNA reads TGTGCCAGCAGCCAGTCCGGAGGGGAGGCTGAAGCTTTCTTT.

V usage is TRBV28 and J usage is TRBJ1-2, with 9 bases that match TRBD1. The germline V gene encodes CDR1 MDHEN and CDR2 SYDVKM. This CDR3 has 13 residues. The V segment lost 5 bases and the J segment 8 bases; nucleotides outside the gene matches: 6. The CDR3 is CASSRGTGRGYTF. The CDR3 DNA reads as TGTGCCAGCAGTCGTGGGACAGGGAGGGGCTACACCTTC.

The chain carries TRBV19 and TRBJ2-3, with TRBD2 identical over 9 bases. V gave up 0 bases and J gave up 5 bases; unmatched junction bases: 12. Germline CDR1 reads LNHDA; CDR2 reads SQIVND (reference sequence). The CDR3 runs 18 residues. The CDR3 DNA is TGTGCCAGTAGTATAGAGGGGCGGCTAGCGGGGTATCAAGATACGCAGTATTTT. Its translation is CASSIEGRLAGYQDTQYF.

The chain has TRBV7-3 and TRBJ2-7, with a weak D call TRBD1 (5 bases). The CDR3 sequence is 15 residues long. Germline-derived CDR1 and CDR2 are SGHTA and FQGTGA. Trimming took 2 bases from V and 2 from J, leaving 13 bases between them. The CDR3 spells CASSLGAGIAYEQYF. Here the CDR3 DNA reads TGTGCCAGCAGCTTAGGTGCAGGGATAGCCTACGAGCAGTACTTC.

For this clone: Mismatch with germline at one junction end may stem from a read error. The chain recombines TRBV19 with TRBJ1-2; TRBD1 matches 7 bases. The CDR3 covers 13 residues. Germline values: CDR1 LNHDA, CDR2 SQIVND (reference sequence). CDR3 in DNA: TGTGCCGGTAGTATTGACAGGGATGGCGGCTACACCTTC. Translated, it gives CAGSIDRDGGYTF.

The CDR3 is CASSPRAGINQPQHF. CDR3 nucleotides: TGTGCCAGCAGCCCGAGGGCGGGAATCAATCAGCCCCAGCATTTT. The chain couples TRBV5-5 to TRBJ1-5, with D unresolved. The CDR3 has 15 residues. V lost 4 bases and J 3 bases, leaving 14 bases between the germline ends. In germline, CDR1 is SGHKS, CDR2 YYEKEE (reference sequence).

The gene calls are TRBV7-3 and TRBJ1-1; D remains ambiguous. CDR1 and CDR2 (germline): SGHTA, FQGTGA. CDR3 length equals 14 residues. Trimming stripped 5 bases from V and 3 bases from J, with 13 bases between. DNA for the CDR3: TGTGCCAGCAGCACGGGCCCCGGGGACACTGAAGCTTTCTTT. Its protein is CASSTGPGDTEAFF.

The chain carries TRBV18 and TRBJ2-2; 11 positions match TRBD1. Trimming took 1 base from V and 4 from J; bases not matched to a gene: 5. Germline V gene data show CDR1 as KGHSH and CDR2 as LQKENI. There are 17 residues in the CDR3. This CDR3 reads CASSPQGTGGSTGELFF. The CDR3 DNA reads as TGTGCCAGCTCACCACAGGGGACAGGGGGAAGCACCGGGGAGCTGTTTTTT.

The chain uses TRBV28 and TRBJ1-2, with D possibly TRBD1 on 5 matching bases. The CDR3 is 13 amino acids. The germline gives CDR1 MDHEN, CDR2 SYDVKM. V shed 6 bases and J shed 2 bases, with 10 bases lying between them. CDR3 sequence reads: CASRPTENYGYTF. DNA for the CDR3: TGTGCCAGCAGGCCGACAGAGAACTATGGCTACACCTTC.

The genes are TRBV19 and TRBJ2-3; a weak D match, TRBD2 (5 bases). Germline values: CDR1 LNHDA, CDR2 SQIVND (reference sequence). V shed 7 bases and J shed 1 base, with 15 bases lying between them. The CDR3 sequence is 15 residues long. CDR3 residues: CASNTEGQGTDTQYF. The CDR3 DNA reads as TGTGCCAGTAATACTGAGGGCCAGGGCACAGATACGCAGTATTTT. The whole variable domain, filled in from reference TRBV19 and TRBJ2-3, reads DGGITQSPKYLFRKEGQNVTLSCEQNLNHDAMYWYRQDPGQGLRLIYYSQIVNDFQKGDIAEGYSVSREKKESFPLTVTSAQKNPTAFYLCASNTEGQGTDTQYFGPGTRLTVL.

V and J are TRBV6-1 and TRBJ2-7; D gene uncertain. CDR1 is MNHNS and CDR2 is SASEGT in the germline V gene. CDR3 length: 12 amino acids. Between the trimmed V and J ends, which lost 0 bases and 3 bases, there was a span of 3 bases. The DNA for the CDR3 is TGTGCCAGCAGTGAAGCGTACTACGAGCAGTACTTC. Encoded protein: CASSEAYYEQYF.

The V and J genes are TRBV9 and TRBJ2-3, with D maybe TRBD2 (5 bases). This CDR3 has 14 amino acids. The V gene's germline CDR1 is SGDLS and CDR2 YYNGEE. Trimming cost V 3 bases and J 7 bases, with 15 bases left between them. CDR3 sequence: CASSAGNQANTQYF. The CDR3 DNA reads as TGTGCCAGCAGCGCCGGGAACCAAGCAAATACGCAGTATTTT.